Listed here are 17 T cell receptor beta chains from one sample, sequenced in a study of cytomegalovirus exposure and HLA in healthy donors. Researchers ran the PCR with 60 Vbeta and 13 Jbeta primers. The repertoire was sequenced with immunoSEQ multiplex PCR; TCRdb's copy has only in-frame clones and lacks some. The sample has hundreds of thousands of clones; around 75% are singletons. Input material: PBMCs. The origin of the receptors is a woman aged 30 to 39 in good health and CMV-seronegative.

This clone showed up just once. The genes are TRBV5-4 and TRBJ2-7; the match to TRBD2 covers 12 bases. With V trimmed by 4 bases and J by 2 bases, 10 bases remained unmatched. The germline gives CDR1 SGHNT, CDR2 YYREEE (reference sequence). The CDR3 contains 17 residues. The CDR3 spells CASSDGRLAGAAYEQYF. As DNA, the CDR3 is TGTGCCAGCAGCGATGGGCGACTAGCGGGAGCGGCCTACGAGCAGTACTTC.

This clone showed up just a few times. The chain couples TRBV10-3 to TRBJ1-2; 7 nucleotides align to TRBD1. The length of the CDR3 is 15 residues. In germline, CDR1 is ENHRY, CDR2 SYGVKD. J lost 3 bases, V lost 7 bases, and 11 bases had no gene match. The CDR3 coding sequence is TGTGCCATCAAAACCGGGACAGAACGTGACTATGGCTACACCTTC. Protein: CAIKTGTERDYGYTF.

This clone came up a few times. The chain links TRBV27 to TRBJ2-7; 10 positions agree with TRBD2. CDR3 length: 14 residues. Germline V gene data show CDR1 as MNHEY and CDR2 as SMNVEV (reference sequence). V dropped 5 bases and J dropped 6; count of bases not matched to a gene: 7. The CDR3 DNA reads TGTGCCAGCAGTCCGAGACTAGCGGGCGGCGAGCAGTACTTC. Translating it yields CASSPRLAGGEQYF.

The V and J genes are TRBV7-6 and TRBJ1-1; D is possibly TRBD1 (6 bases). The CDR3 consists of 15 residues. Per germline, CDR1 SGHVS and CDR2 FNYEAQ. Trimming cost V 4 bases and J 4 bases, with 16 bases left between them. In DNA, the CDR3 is TGTGCCAGCAGCTCCCGGAAATTAGGGGGCACTGAAGCTTTCTTT. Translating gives CASSSRKLGGTEAFF.

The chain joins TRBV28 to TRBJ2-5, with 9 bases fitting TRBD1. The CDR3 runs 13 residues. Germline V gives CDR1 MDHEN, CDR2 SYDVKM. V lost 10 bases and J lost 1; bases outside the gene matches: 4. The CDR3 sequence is CAISTGGQETQYF. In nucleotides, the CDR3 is TGTGCCATTTCGACAGGGGGCCAAGAGACCCAGTACTTC.

This CDR3 reads CASSIPGGSNEKLFF. The CDR3 DNA reads TGTGCCAGTAGTATTCCGGGGGGCAGTAATGAAAAACTGTTTTTT. The chain carries TRBV19 and TRBJ1-4, with a weak D call TRBD1 (6 bases). Between the trimmed V and J ends, which lost 3 bases and 4 bases, there was a span of 12 bases. The CDR3 sequence is 15 residues long. CDR1 LNHDA and CDR2 SQIVND come from the germline V gene (reference sequence).

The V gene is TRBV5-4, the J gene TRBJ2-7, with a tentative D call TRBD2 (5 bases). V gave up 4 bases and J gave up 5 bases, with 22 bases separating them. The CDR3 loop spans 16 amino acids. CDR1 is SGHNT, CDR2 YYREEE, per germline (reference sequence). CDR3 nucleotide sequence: TGTGCCAGCAGCACTCCAGAGGACTGGTCAAACCACGAGCAGTACTTC. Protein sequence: CASSTPEDWSNHEQYF. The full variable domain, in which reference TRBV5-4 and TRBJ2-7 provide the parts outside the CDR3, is ETGVTQSPTHLIKTRGQQVTLRCSSQSGHNTVSWYQQALGQGPQFIFQYYREEENGRGNFPPRFSGLQFPNYSSELNVNALELDDSALYLCASSTPEDWSNHEQYFGPGTRLTVT.

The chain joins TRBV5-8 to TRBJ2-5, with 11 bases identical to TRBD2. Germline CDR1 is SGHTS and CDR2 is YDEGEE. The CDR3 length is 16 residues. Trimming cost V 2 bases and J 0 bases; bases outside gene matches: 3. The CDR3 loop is CASSLVAGGHQETQYF. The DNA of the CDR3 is TGTGCCAGCAGCTTAGTAGCGGGGGGGCACCAAGAGACCCAGTACTTC.

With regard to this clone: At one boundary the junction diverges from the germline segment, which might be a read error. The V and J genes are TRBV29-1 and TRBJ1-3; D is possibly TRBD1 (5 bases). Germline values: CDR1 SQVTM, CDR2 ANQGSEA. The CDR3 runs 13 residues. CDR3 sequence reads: CSVSAGSGNAIYF. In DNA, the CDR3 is TGCAGCGTTTCAGCAGGGTCAGGAAACGCCATATATTTT.

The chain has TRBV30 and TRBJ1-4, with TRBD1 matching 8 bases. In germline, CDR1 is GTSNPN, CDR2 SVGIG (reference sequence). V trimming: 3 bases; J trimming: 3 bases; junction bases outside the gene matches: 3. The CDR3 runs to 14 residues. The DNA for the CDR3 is TGTGCCTGGAGGCGGACAGGGCCTAATGAAAAACTGTTTTTT. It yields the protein CAWRRTGPNEKLFF.

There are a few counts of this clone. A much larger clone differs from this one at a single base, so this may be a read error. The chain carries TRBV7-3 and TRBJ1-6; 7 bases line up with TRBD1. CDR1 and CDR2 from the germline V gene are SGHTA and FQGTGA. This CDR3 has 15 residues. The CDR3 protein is CSSSLTGQPDSPLHF. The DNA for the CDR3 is TGTTCCAGCAGCTTAACGGGACAGCCCGATTCACCCCTCCACTTT.

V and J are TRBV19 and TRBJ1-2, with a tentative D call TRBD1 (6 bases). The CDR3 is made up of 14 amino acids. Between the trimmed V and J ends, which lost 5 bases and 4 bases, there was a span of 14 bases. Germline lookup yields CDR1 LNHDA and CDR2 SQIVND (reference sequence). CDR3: CASSVSRDTYGYTF. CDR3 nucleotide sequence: TGTGCCAGTAGTGTCAGCCGGGACACCTATGGCTACACCTTC. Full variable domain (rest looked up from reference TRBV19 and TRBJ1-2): DGGITQSPKYLFRKEGQNVTLSCEQNLNHDAMYWYRQDPGQGLRLIYYSQIVNDFQKGDIAEGYSVSREKKESFPLTVTSAQKNPTAFYLCASSVSRDTYGYTFGSGTRLTVV.

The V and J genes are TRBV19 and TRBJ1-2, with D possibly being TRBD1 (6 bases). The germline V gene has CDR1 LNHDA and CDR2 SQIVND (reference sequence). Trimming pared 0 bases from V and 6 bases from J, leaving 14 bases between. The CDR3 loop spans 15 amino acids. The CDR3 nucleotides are TGTGCCAGTAGTATAGAGCCGAGGGGGAACCATGGCTACACCTTC. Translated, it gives CASSIEPRGNHGYTF.

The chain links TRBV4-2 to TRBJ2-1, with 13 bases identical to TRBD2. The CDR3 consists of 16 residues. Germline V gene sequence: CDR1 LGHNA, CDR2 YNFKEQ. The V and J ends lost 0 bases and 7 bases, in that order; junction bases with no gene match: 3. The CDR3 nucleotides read TGTGCCAGCAGCCAAGACCCGGGACTAGCGGGAAATGAGCAGTTCTTC. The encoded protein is CASSQDPGLAGNEQFF.

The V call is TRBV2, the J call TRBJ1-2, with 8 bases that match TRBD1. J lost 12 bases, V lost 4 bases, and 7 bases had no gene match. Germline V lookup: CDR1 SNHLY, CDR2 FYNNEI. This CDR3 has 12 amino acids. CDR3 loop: CASSGTGRRDTF. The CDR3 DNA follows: TGTGCCAGCAGTGGGACAGGGAGAAGGGACACCTTC.

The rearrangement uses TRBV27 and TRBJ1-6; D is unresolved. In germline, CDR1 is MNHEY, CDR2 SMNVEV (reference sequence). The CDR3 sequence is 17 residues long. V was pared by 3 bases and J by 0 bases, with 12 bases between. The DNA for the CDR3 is TGTGCCAGCAGTTTTCGCGGAGAGAGCTCCTATAATTCACCCCTCCACTTT. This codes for CASSFRGESSYNSPLHF.

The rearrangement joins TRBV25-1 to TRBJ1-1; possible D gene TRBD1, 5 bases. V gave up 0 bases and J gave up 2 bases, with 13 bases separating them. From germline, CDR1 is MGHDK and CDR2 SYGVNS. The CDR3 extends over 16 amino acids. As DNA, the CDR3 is TGTGCCAGCAGTGAATATTTCATACAGGACAACACTGAAGCTTTCTTT. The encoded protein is CASSEYFIQDNTEAFF.